This T cell receptor (beta chain) was captured in a study of shared clonotypes between healthy human individuals. Study-level findings and limits: Only blood was sampled; tissue repertoires likely differ. A handful of donors showed sharing of around 5% of naive CD4 clonotypes.

This clone was found once. Its antigen remains unidentified. The donor population consisted of healthy HIV-negative adults with no recent acute infections or vaccinations. All of the donors resided in Nashville, Tennessee, and each was a Caucasian adult. Some clones are missing from TCRdb's copy, which holds only in-frame ones; the method was immunoSEQ multiplex PCR. Of 1.4 million to 1.5 million clones listed, more than 95% are singletons. The V end lost 5 bases, the J end lost 4 bases, and 15 bases lay between the germline ends. Germline CDR1 reads MNHEY; CDR2 reads SVGAGI. The CDR3 consists of 15 residues.

The receptor was isolated from a man aged 30-40 years in good health. The sequenced sample consisted of naive CD4+ T cells sorted from blood. Noted subset: CD45RA+ positively selected. The rearrangement links TRBV6-5 to TRBJ1-5; tentatively, D is TRBD1 (6 bases). The CDR3, as DNA: TGTGCCAGCAGTCCTACAGGGATCTTGAATCAGCCCCAGCATTTT. Translated, it gives CASSPTGILNQPQHF.